These 11 T cell receptor beta chains came from one sample sequenced in a study of cytomegalovirus exposure and HLA in healthy donors. This table comes from immunoSEQ multiplex PCR, and its TCRdb copy is limited to in-frame clones, with some not included. The repertoire holds over 200,000 clones, with 80% to 85% as singletons. Sequenced: PBMCs. Every receptor here comes from a woman in her 30s in good health and CMV-seropositive.

The table lists this clone with a count of one. This sequence joins TRBV6-5 and TRBJ1-2; no clear D gene. V gave up 4 bases and J gave up 6 bases, with 21 bases separating them. The CDR3 totals 16 residues. CDR1 and CDR2 (germline): MNHEY, SVGAGI. CDR3 bases: TGTGCCAGCAGTTCCTACCGTGGGGATTCCTTTAATGGCTACACCTTC. Translated, it gives CASSSYRGDSFNGYTF.

The chain is built from TRBV30 and TRBJ2-3; D remains ambiguous. Germline V lookup: CDR1 GTSNPN, CDR2 SVGIG (reference sequence). Trimming cost V 0 bases and J 6 bases, with 10 bases left between them. The CDR3 has 13 amino acids. The CDR3 loop is CAWSVVSADTQYF. DNA of the CDR3: TGTGCCTGGAGTGTGGTATCTGCGGATACGCAGTATTTT.

V gene TRBV27 combines with J gene TRBJ1-2, with 7 nucleotides matching TRBD1. CDR1 is MNHEY and CDR2 is SMNVEV in the germline V gene (reference sequence). The CDR3 length is 16 residues. The V segment lost 5 bases and the J segment 0 bases; nucleotides outside the gene matches: 9. Here the CDR3 reads CASSANTRGANYGYTF. Here the CDR3 DNA reads TGTGCCAGCAGTGCTAATACCAGGGGGGCTAACTATGGCTACACCTTC.

This clone occurred a few times. The CDR3 coding sequence is TGCGCCAGCAGCCAAGATGGGGGGAGTCAGCCCCAGCATTTT. Its translation: CASSQDGGSQPQHF. V gene TRBV4-3 combines with J gene TRBJ1-5; D is possibly TRBD1 (5 bases). The CDR3 length is 14 residues. Trimming shortened V by 0 bases and J by 6 bases, and 9 bases separated the two germline ends. CDR1 and CDR2 (germline): LGHNA, YSLEER.

The chain has TRBV6-1 and TRBJ2-1, with TRBD1 matching over 10 bases. V was clipped by 5 bases and J by 5 bases; unmatched bases: 6. This CDR3 has 15 amino acids. CDR1 and CDR2 from the germline V gene are MNHNS and SASEGT. The chain's CDR3 is CASSPRQGANNEQFF. CDR3 DNA sequence: TGTGCCAGCAGTCCTAGACAGGGGGCGAACAATGAGCAGTTCTTC.

There are a few counts of this clone. The chain recombines TRBV5-1 with TRBJ1-3; the D is unclear. V was clipped by 0 bases and J by 0 bases, with 4 bases between them. Germline values: CDR1 SGHRS, CDR2 YFSETQ. The CDR3 spans 14 residues. CDR3 nucleotides: TGCGCCAGCAGCTTGGTAGCCTCTGGAAACACCATATATTTT. Encoded protein: CASSLVASGNTIYF.

This chain joins TRBV13 and TRBJ2-1; 10 bases map to TRBD2. The CDR3 sequence is 16 residues long. Germline CDR1 and CDR2: PRHDT and FYEKMQ (reference sequence). V dropped 5 bases and J dropped 8; count of bases not matched to a gene: 12. The CDR3 region is CASSPYQAGGPDEQFF. The CDR3, as DNA: TGTGCCAGCAGCCCCTACCAAGCGGGAGGGCCAGATGAGCAGTTCTTC.

V usage is TRBV5-1 and J usage is TRBJ1-1; D gene ambiguous. Trimming removed 4 bases from V and 0 bases from J, with 13 bases in between. From germline, CDR1 is SGHRS and CDR2 YFSETQ. There are 15 residues in the CDR3. The CDR3 nucleotides are TGCGCCAGCAGCCGACTCCTGGGCTTGAACACTGAAGCTTTCTTT. Residues: CASSRLLGLNTEAFF.

This chain links TRBV7-8 with TRBJ2-1; the D gene is possibly TRBD2 (5 bases). Looked up from germline, CDR1 is SGHVS and CDR2 is FQNEAQ. V was clipped by 5 bases and J by 5 bases, with 10 bases between them. The CDR3 length is 13 residues. The CDR3 nucleotides are TGTGCCAGCAGCGGCGTAGCGAACAATGAGCAGTTCTTC. Residues: CASSGVANNEQFF. Using reference TRBV7-8 and TRBJ2-1 for the parts outside the CDR3, the full variable domain is GAGVSQSPRYKVAKRGQDVALRCDPISGHVSLFWYQQALGQGPEFLTYFQNEAQLDKSGLPSDRFFAERPEGSVSTLKIQRTQQEDSAVYLCASSGVANNEQFFGPGTRLTVL.

The V and J genes are TRBV10-3 and TRBJ1-1, with unresolved D. Trimming left V 6 bases short and J 1 base short, with 15 bases between. This CDR3 spans 15 amino acids. Germline assignment: CDR1 ENHRY and CDR2 SYGVKD. CDR3 residues: CAISGGQLTNTEAFF. The CDR3 nucleotides are TGTGCCATCAGCGGCGGCCAGTTGACGAACACTGAAGCTTTCTTT.

This chain joins TRBV28 and TRBJ1-4; D might be TRBD1 (5 bases). Trimming shortened V by 8 bases and J by 7 bases, and 11 bases separated the two germline ends. Germline V gives CDR1 MDHEN, CDR2 SYDVKM. The CDR3 consists of 12 residues. Here the CDR3 reads CASGGRTEKLFF. In DNA, the CDR3 is TGTGCCAGCGGGGGGAGGACTGAAAAACTGTTTTTT.